This T cell receptor beta chain was identified during a study of cytomegalovirus exposure and HLA in healthy donors. Findings and caveats of the study: Reports state that TCR beta sequences accurately predicted most subjects' HLA-A and HLA-B alleles. A later analysis, which compared TCR beta chains of equal frequency, found the HLA-associated ones more clonally expanded.

This PCR relied on a set of 60 Vbeta primers and 13 Jbeta primers. Produced via immunoSEQ multiplex PCR; TCRdb's table is partial and in-frame only. The sample yields fewer than 110,000 clones, approximately 72% seen once. The germline CDR1 and CDR2 sequences are SGHVS and FNYEAQ. The CDR3 has 14 residues. V dropped 5 bases and J dropped 2 bases, with 12 bases sitting between them. Points on this clone: Its antigen is not known.

This sequence joins TRBV7-6 and TRBJ2-5, with a possible D match to TRBD1 (6 bases). The receptor was derived from a woman between 50 and 59 years old in good health and CMV-seronegative. Sequencing was performed on PBMCs. CDR3 DNA: TGTGCCAGCAGCCGTTTACAGGGTCAAGAGACCCAGTACTTC. Amino acid sequence: CASSRLQGQETQYF.